One and the same sample provided the 30 T cell receptor beta chains below, sequenced in a study of T-cell memory formation after mild COVID-19 (dated by TCRdb to 2020 to 2022). The receptor library was made with 5' RACE. Sequencing took place on an Illumina NovaSeq 6000. TCRdb applied fastp at Q25 and MiXCR to the public reads, then kept only in-frame beta chains. When rows share a CDR3 protein, they turn into one entry using the most common DNA and genes. Within this sample are 150,000 to 200,000 distinct CDR3 sequences, with around a fifth of them counted one time only. The top ten hold roughly 23% of the sample. The sequencing sample was made of PBMCs or a T cell subset sorted from them (not recorded which). The source of these receptors is an adult woman who had mild COVID-19 (a few samples of this study predate the infection). The sample titles of this study are shuffled in the database, so cell type and time point are left out; the donor was told from shared clones.

The rearrangement joins TRBV5-1 to TRBJ1-1; D is possibly TRBD1 (6 bases). Deletions cut 1 base from V and 5 bases from J, with 12 bases between. This CDR3 region has 14 residues. Germline CDR1 reads SGHRS; CDR2 reads YFSETQ. The CDR3 loop reads CASSLTGRETEAFF. CDR3 in DNA: TGCGCCAGCAGCTTGACAGGGCGGGAAACTGAAGCTTTCTTT.

This clonotype was found a few times. V and J are TRBV5-1 and TRBJ1-1, with D maybe TRBD1 (6 bases). The CDR3 runs 15 residues. V lost 6 bases to trimming and J lost 3 bases, with 18 bases between them. Germline V gene data show CDR1 as SGHRS and CDR2 as YFSETQ. Here the CDR3 reads CASTVTEYRDTEAFF. CDR3 in DNA: TGCGCCAGCACCGTGACAGAGTACAGGGACACTGAAGCTTTCTTT.

The chain joins TRBV7-6 to TRBJ1-3, with unresolved D. With 0 bases removed from V and 4 bases from J, the gap between germline ends came to 10 bases. The CDR3 is made up of 15 amino acids. Looked up from germline, CDR1 is SGHVS and CDR2 is FNYEAQ. CDR3 coding DNA: TGTGCCAGCAGCTTAGCTGTGGGGTACGGAAACACCATATATTTT. Translation: CASSLAVGYGNTIYF.

The sample holds a few counts of this clonotype. The rearrangement joins TRBV6-2 or TRBV6-3 to TRBJ1-2; perhaps TRBD1 as D (5 bases). The CDR3 is 16 amino acids. The germline V gene has CDR1 MNHEY and CDR2 SVGEGT. Trimming cost V 2 bases and J 1 base, with 14 bases left between them. The DNA of the CDR3 is TGTGCCAGCAGTTACAATCCGGGACCGATTAACTATGGCTACACCTTC. It encodes CASSYNPGPINYGYTF.

This clonotype showed up just a few times. The chain combines TRBV20-1 with TRBJ1-2, with TRBD1 as a possible D gene (5 bases). Germline loops: CDR1 DFQATT, CDR2 SNEGSKA (reference sequence). V was cut by 1 base and J by 3 bases, with 15 bases left in between. CDR3 size: 15 residues. The CDR3 spells CSARAGPGSYYGYTF. The CDR3 nucleotides are TGCAGTGCTAGAGCGGGGCCGGGGTCGTACTATGGCTACACCTTC.

This clonotype was counted between two and nine times. J is TRBJ1-2 and V is TRBV6-5; no reliable D call. The CDR3 has 13 amino acids. Between the trimmed V and J ends, which lost 5 bases and 7 bases, there was a span of 14 bases. Germline V gives CDR1 MNHEY, CDR2 SVGAGI. The CDR3 protein is CASSPGPAGGYTF. The CDR3 bases are TGTGCCAGCAGTCCGGGTCCAGCGGGTGGCTACACCTTC.

This clonotype was detected a few times. V gene TRBV6-6 combines with J gene TRBJ2-4, with TRBD2 matching over 9 bases. The CDR3 contains 17 residues. Germline values: CDR1 MNHNY, CDR2 SVGAGI (reference sequence). J was trimmed by 1 base and V by 0 bases; bases with no gene match: 4. The CDR3 coding sequence is TGTGCCAGCAGTTACTCAGCGGGAGGTTTGGCCAAAAACATTCAGTACTTC. It codes for CASSYSAGGLAKNIQYF.

This clonotype was detected only a few times. Here the CDR3 DNA reads TGTGCCTGGACGGACGGATTATATGGCTACACCTTC. Protein: CAWTDGLYGYTF. This rearrangement joins TRBV30 to TRBJ1-2; D not resolved. Germline-derived CDR1 and CDR2 are GTSNPN and SVGIG (reference sequence). This CDR3 has 12 residues. Trimming shortened V by 4 bases and J by 5 bases, and 11 bases separated the two germline ends. Together with reference TRBV30 and TRBJ1-2, the CDR3 gives the full variable domain: SQTIHQWPATLVQPVGSPLSLECTVEGTSNPNLYWYRQAAGRGLQLLFYSVGIGQISSEVPQNLSASRPQDRQFILSSKKLLLSDSGFYLCAWTDGLYGYTFGSGTRLTVV.

The chain links TRBV9 to TRBJ1-2, with 8 bases that match TRBD1. V shed 0 bases, J shed 9 bases, and the junction held 7 bases outside the gene matches. The CDR3 contains 14 residues. Germline values: CDR1 SGDLS, CDR2 YYNGEE. The CDR3 here is CASSVVGQGDCYTF. The CDR3 bases are TGTGCCAGCAGCGTAGTCGGACAGGGCGATTGCTACACCTTC.

This clonotype showed up just a few times. The chain has TRBV20-1 and TRBJ2-3, with 9 bases aligning to TRBD2. Germline CDR1 reads DFQATT; CDR2 reads SNEGSKA (reference sequence). V trimming: 3 bases; J trimming: 2 bases; junction bases outside the gene matches: 9. The CDR3 is made up of 16 amino acids. CDR3 coding DNA: TGCAGTGCTAGTTCGTATCAGCGGGGGGACACAGATACGCAGTATTTT. Encoded protein: CSASSYQRGDTDTQYF.

This chain links TRBV7-6 with TRBJ2-7; D might be TRBD1 or TRBD2, each matching 5 bases. This CDR3 has 16 residues. Germline V gene data show CDR1 as SGHVS and CDR2 as FNYEAQ. Trimming took off 7 bases at V and 0 bases at J, with 19 bases between the two ends. The CDR3 sequence is CASNFRGPTSSYEQYF. CDR3 DNA sequence: TGTGCCAGCAACTTCCGGGGCCCGACGAGCTCCTACGAGCAGTACTTC. Full variable domain (missing parts from reference TRBV7-6 and TRBJ2-7): GAGVSQSPRYKVTKRGQDVALRCDPISGHVSLYWYRQALGQGPEFLTYFNYEAQQDKSGLPNDRFSAERPEGSISTLTIQRTEQRDSAMYRCASNFRGPTSSYEQYFGPGTRLTVT.

The V call is TRBV27, the J call TRBJ2-7; possibly TRBD1 or TRBD2 for D (5 bases each). Trimming removed 6 bases at V and 0 bases at J, with 15 bases between. CDR1 and CDR2 (germline): MNHEY, SMNVEV (reference sequence). This CDR3 is built from 15 residues. Here the CDR3 reads CASSGDGLSSYEQYF. The DNA for the CDR3 is TGTGCCAGCAGCGGGGACGGCCTAAGCTCCTACGAGCAGTACTTC.

This chain joins TRBV3-1 and TRBJ2-1; 10 bases are a match to TRBD1. The CDR3 is 15 residues long. With 4 bases clipped from V and 2 bases from J, the junction kept 2 bases outside the gene matches. The germline V gene encodes CDR1 LGHDT and CDR2 YNNKEL (reference sequence). The CDR3 DNA is TGTGCCAGCAGCCGGGACAGGGGCCCCTACAATGAGCAGTTCTTC. Its translation: CASSRDRGPYNEQFF.

This clonotype came up a few times. CDR3 residues: CASSAGVAYEQYF. The DNA for the CDR3 is TGTGCCAGCAGCGCAGGGGTGGCCTACGAGCAGTACTTC. The chain uses TRBV9 and TRBJ2-7, with D maybe TRBD1 (6 bases). Germline assignment: CDR1 SGDLS and CDR2 YYNGEE. V was shortened by 3 bases and J by 2 bases, with 9 bases between the two germline ends. CDR3 length: 13 amino acids.

The rearrangement links TRBV7-6 to TRBJ2-1; TRBD2 is a possible D gene (5 bases). V was clipped by 1 base and J by 0 bases, with 10 bases between them. The CDR3 totals 16 residues. CDR1 is SGHVS, CDR2 FNYEAQ, per germline. The DNA for the CDR3 is TGTGCCAGCAGCTTAGAATTAGGGAGCTCCTACAATGAGCAGTTCTTC. This gives the protein CASSLELGSSYNEQFF.

This clonotype was recorded a few times. J is TRBJ2-7 and V is TRBV29-1; possibly TRBD2 for D (6 bases). Germline assignment: CDR1 SQVTM and CDR2 ANQGSEA. The CDR3 sequence is 13 residues long. With 0 bases removed from V and 5 bases from J, the gap between germline ends came to 11 bases. This chain's CDR3 is CSVEESGRNEQYF. CDR3 nucleotide sequence: TGCAGCGTTGAAGAGTCTGGGAGGAACGAGCAGTACTTC.

The J gene is TRBJ1-2, the V gene TRBV4-2; D is perhaps TRBD1 (5 bases). V lost 1 base and J lost 4, with 10 bases in between. Germline CDR1 and CDR2: LGHNA and YNFKEQ. The CDR3 spans 14 residues. The CDR3 loop reads CASSQVGGTYGYTF. The CDR3, as DNA: TGTGCCAGCAGCCAAGTTGGGGGGACCTATGGCTACACCTTC.

The chain has TRBV7-2 and TRBJ2-7, with D perhaps matching TRBD1 or TRBD2 (6 bases each). This CDR3 has 14 amino acids. V shed 11 bases and J shed 3 bases, with 20 bases lying between them. Germline lookup yields CDR1 SGHTA and CDR2 FQGNSA. The CDR3 loop is CAHPCLAGHYEQYF. CDR3 bases: TGTGCCCACCCTTGTTTGGCGGGACACTACGAGCAGTACTTC.

This clonotype showed up just a few times. V and J are TRBV12-3 or TRBV12-4 and TRBJ1-2; D is ambiguous. CDR3 length equals 15 residues. The germline V and J ends were trimmed by 3 bases and 0 bases, with 11 bases remaining between them. CDR3 in DNA: TGTGCCAGCAGTTTCGGCCGACCTGCTAACTATGGCTACACCTTC. It specifies CASSFGRPANYGYTF.

This clonotype appeared a few times. CDR3 nucleotide sequence: TGTGCCAGCAGCTACGACCGGGGAGAGACCCAGTACTTC. Encoded protein: CASSYDRGETQYF. The J gene is TRBJ2-5, the V gene TRBV7-6; maybe TRBD2 (5 bases). V shed 4 bases and J shed 4 bases, with 10 bases lying between them. The germline V gene has CDR1 SGHVS and CDR2 FNYEAQ. The CDR3 spans 13 residues.

This clonotype was detected only a few times. The chain links TRBV9 to TRBJ1-2; D is uncertain. The V gene's germline CDR1 is SGDLS and CDR2 YYNGEE. Trimming took 3 bases from V and 5 from J, leaving 14 bases between them. This CDR3 has 14 amino acids. CDR3 DNA: TGTGCCAGCAGCGCTCAGGAGAGGTTATATGGCTACACCTTC. Its translation: CASSAQERLYGYTF.

This clonotype was counted between two and nine times. The V gene is TRBV11-3, the J gene TRBJ1-2; D not resolved. Germline loops: CDR1 SGHNT, CDR2 YENEEA. The CDR3 runs to 13 residues. Between the trimmed V and J ends, which lost 3 bases and 4 bases, there was a span of 9 bases. The CDR3 bases are TGTGCCAGCAGCTTCACCCAGTCCTATGGCTACACCTTC. Translated, it gives CASSFTQSYGYTF.

This clonotype has at least ten counts. The rearrangement uses TRBV7-2 and TRBJ2-5; D is ambiguous. V gave up 4 bases and J gave up 1 base, with 10 bases separating them. CDR1 and CDR2 (germline): SGHTA, FQGNSA. The CDR3 extends over 14 amino acids. The CDR3 here is CASSSRLFQETQYF. For the CDR3, the DNA is TGTGCCAGCAGCTCCCGACTGTTCCAAGAGACCCAGTACTTC. Using reference TRBV7-2 and TRBJ2-5 for the parts outside the CDR3, the full variable domain is GAGVSQSPSNKVTEKGKDVELRCDPISGHTALYWYRQSLGQGLEFLIYFQGNSAPDKSGLPSDRFSAERTGGSVSTLTIQRTQQEDSAVYLCASSSRLFQETQYFGPGTRLLVL.

The genes are TRBV20-1 and TRBJ2-7, with D unresolved. The V gene lost 7 bases and the J gene lost 0 bases, with 16 bases spanning the gap. CDR1 DFQATT and CDR2 SNEGSKA come from the germline V gene (reference sequence). This CDR3 region has 14 residues. The CDR3 DNA sequence: TGCAGTGGAATCGATCGGCGTAGCTCCTACGAGCAGTACTTC. Translation gives CSGIDRRSSYEQYF.

The sample holds a few counts of this clonotype. This chain joins TRBV27 and TRBJ2-5; tentative D call: TRBD2 (5 bases). The V gene lost 3 bases and the J gene lost 4 bases, with 15 bases spanning the gap. Per the germline V gene, CDR1 is MNHEY and CDR2 is SMNVEV (reference sequence). This CDR3 contains 15 residues. CDR3 in DNA: TGTGCCAGCAGTTTCTACGCAGGAGGAGGAGAGACCCAGTACTTC. This sequence encodes CASSFYAGGGETQYF.

The chain employs TRBV25-1 and TRBJ1-4, with 9 positions matching TRBD1. CDR3 size: 15 residues. J gave up 7 bases and V 3 bases, and 6 bases lay outside the gene matches. Germline assignment: CDR1 MGHDK and CDR2 SYGVNS. This CDR3 reads CASSDAGTGREKLFF. The CDR3 DNA sequence: TGTGCCAGCAGTGATGCCGGGACAGGGCGTGAAAAACTGTTTTTT.

The rearrangement joins TRBV5-5 to TRBJ1-4, with 8 bases matching TRBD1. The V and J ends lost 4 bases and 8 bases, in that order; junction bases with no gene match: 13. The germline V gene encodes CDR1 SGHKS and CDR2 YYEKEE (reference sequence). This CDR3 has 16 residues. The CDR3 spells CASSHFGQGWEEKLFF. The CDR3 DNA reads TGTGCCAGCAGCCACTTCGGACAGGGCTGGGAAGAAAAACTGTTTTTT.

The chain has TRBV15 and TRBJ1-5; perhaps TRBD1 as D (5 bases). The germline V gene encodes CDR1 LNHNV and CDR2 YYDKDF (reference sequence). The V gene lost 0 bases and the J gene lost 6 bases, with 12 bases spanning the gap. The CDR3 runs 15 residues. The CDR3 region is CATSRDRDLGQPQHF. CDR3 in DNA: TGTGCCACCAGCAGAGATCGGGACTTGGGTCAGCCCCAGCATTTT.

The chain is built from TRBV20-1 and TRBJ2-1, with TRBD2 matching 8 bases. The junction had 5 bases not matched to a gene; V was cut back by 5 bases and J by 2 bases. In germline, CDR1 is DFQATT, CDR2 SNEGSKA (reference sequence). The CDR3 covers 14 residues. CDR3 protein: CSARREDAYNEQFF. The CDR3 DNA follows: TGCAGTGCTCGGCGGGAGGATGCCTACAATGAGCAGTTCTTC.

V gene TRBV7-9 combines with J gene TRBJ2-5, with D perhaps matching TRBD2 (5 bases). Germline V gives CDR1 SEHNR, CDR2 FQNEAQ (reference sequence). The CDR3 is 17 residues long. Trimming pared 0 bases from V and 6 bases from J, leaving 20 bases between. The CDR3 loop reads CASSLAPSGSREQTQYF. DNA for the CDR3: TGTGCCAGCAGCTTAGCCCCCTCTGGATCACGGGAACAGACCCAGTACTTC.